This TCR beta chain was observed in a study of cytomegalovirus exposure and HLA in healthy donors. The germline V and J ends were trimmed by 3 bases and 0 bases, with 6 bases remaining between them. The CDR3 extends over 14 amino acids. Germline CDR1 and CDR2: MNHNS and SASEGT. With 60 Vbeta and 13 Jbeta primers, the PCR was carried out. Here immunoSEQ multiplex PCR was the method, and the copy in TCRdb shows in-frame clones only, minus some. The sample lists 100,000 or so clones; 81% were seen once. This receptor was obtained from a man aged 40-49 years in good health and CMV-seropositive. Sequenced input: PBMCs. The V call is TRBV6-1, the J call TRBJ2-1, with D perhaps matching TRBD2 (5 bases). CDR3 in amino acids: CASSDDYSYNEQFF. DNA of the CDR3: TGTGCCAGCAGTGACGACTACTCCTACAATGAGCAGTTCTTC.